The 14 T cell receptor beta chains listed next were all sequenced from one sample in a study of monozygotic twins with inflammatory bowel disease. TCRdb re-called the 5' RACE reads; every CDR3 protein appears as one record, without DNA. The table for this sample gives 310,000 or so distinct CDR3 sequences. Sequenced: blood. The receptors stem from a human donor with ulcerative colitis or Crohn's disease, or a healthy co-twin of an affected twin (not recorded which).

The chain combines TRBV12-3 or TRBV12-4 with TRBJ2-7; TCRdb indicates TRBD1, and absent DNA this call remains unverified. The CDR3 has 13 residues. The CDR3 reads CASSPTGRNEQYF.

The chain recombines TRBV11-2 with TRBJ2-7. Germline CDR1 reads SGHAT; CDR2 reads FQNNGV. CDR3 length equals 11 residues. This CDR3 reads CASGDSYEQYF.

The rearrangement links TRBV7-2 to TRBJ2-5; TCRdb's D call of TRBD1 is untestable without DNA. CDR3 size: 14 residues. The germline V gene has CDR1 SGHTA and CDR2 FQGNSA. CDR3 in amino acids: CASSLGQGAETQYF.

The gene calls are TRBV3-1 and TRBJ1-4. Germline V CDR1 and CDR2: LGHDT, YNNKEL (reference sequence). This CDR3 spans 15 amino acids. The CDR3: CASSRRFPPNEKLFF.

CDR3 protein: CASSFPGANTGELFF. The rearrangement joins TRBV12-3 or TRBV12-4 to TRBJ2-2; TCRdb selects TRBD1, and the lack of DNA leaves this call unchecked. This CDR3 region has 15 residues.

V usage is TRBV27 and J usage is TRBJ1-6; TCRdb's D call of TRBD1 is untestable without DNA. The CDR3 is made up of 13 amino acids. Per the germline V gene, CDR1 is MNHEY and CDR2 is SMNVEV (reference sequence). The CDR3: CASSPGNGAPLHF.

The V gene is TRBV6-5, the J gene TRBJ2-7; there is no DNA to check the TCRdb D call of TRBD1. Germline V gives CDR1 MNHEY, CDR2 SVGAGI. The CDR3 totals 16 residues. CDR3 region: CASSYGGTGTYYEQYF.

The V and J genes are TRBV2 and TRBJ2-3; TCRdb calls TRBD1, which cannot be checked without DNA. CDR3 length: 13 residues. The germline gives CDR1 SNHLY, CDR2 FYNNEI. CDR3 sequence reads: CASSPGIGDTQYF.

The chain employs TRBV7-9 and TRBJ1-6. This CDR3 contains 12 residues. Germline values: CDR1 SEHNR, CDR2 FQNEAQ (reference sequence). The CDR3 spells CASSLDMSPLHF.

The V gene is TRBV5-6, the J gene TRBJ2-2; the D call from TCRdb, TRBD2, cannot be confirmed without DNA. Germline V gives CDR1 SGHDT, CDR2 YYEEEE. CDR3 length: 16 residues. This CDR3 is CASSDGGAFPTGELFF.

J is TRBJ2-5 and V is TRBV20-1; TCRdb's D call of TRBD2 is untestable without DNA. The CDR3 runs 15 residues. The germline V gene encodes CDR1 DFQATT and CDR2 SNEGSKA (reference sequence). The CDR3 is CSARPLPAGVETQYF.

The chain uses TRBV4-1 and TRBJ1-4; TCRdb names TRBD1, which stays unverified in the absence of DNA. The CDR3 is 17 amino acids. Germline-derived CDR1 and CDR2 are MGHRA and YSYEKL. CDR3 residues: CASSLRQGGATNEKLFF.

The chain is built from TRBV20-1 and TRBJ2-7; as DNA is missing, the TRBD1 call by TCRdb cannot be tested. CDR3 length: 14 residues. Germline CDR1 reads DFQATT; CDR2 reads SNEGSKA (reference sequence). This CDR3 reads CSARDRDGLGEQYF.

The gene calls are TRBV5-4 and TRBJ2-3; TCRdb designates TRBD1, a call that cannot be tested without DNA. The length of the CDR3 is 17 residues. Germline lookup yields CDR1 SGHNT and CDR2 YYREEE (reference sequence). The CDR3 here is CASSLSDRAWSTDTQYF. Combining the CDR3 with reference TRBV5-4 and TRBJ2-3 gives the whole variable domain ETGVTQSPTHLIKTRGQQVTLRCSSQSGHNTVSWYQQALGQGPQFIFQYYREEENGRGNFPPRFSGLQFPNYSSELNVNALELDDSALYLCASSLSDRAWSTDTQYFGPGTRLTVL.